Following are 28 T cell receptor beta chains from one sample sequenced in a study of T-cell memory formation after mild COVID-19 (dated by TCRdb to the early 2020s). The method behind the library was 5' RACE. Sequenced on an Illumina NovaSeq 6000. TCRdb handled the public reads itself, with Q25 trimming in fastp and clone calling in MiXCR, and kept productive beta chains. Rows are combined by CDR3 protein, so each entry shows the most common genes and DNA. This sample gives 500,000 to 550,000 distinct CDR3 sequences in total; around 21% of them show up just once. The top ten constitute around 13% of the sample. The sequencing input was PBMCs or a T cell subset sorted from them (not recorded which). These receptors came from an adult woman who had mild COVID-19 (a few samples of this study predate the infection). The sample titles of this study are shuffled in the database, so cell type and time point are left out; the donor was told from shared clones.

V and J are TRBV6-5 and TRBJ2-5; D possibly corresponds to TRBD2 (5 bases). The V gene lost 4 bases and the J gene lost 0 bases, with 9 bases spanning the gap. Germline V gene data show CDR1 as MNHEY and CDR2 as SVGAGI. The CDR3 extends over 14 amino acids. CDR3 sequence (DNA): TGTGCCAGCAGTTCCGGGAATTACCAAGAGACCCAGTACTTC. Translation gives CASSSGNYQETQYF.

This clonotype was picked up many times. The chain employs TRBV11-2 and TRBJ1-2; 7 positions match TRBD1. The junction had 4 bases not matched to a gene; V was cut back by 0 bases and J by 3 bases. CDR1 SGHAT and CDR2 FQNNGV come from the germline V gene. The CDR3 is 15 amino acids. CDR3: CASSLESGTDYGYTF. For the CDR3, the DNA is TGTGCCAGCAGCTTAGAGTCGGGGACAGACTATGGCTACACCTTC.

The chain links TRBV6-5 to TRBJ2-1; 9 bases fit TRBD2. CDR1 and CDR2 (germline): MNHEY, SVGAGI. The CDR3 has 16 residues. After removal of 4 bases from V and 3 bases from J, the junction contained 7 bases not matched to a gene. DNA for the CDR3: TGTGCCAGCAGTTCTCCCAGCGGGAGGAACTACAATGAGCAGTTCTTC. It codes for CASSSPSGRNYNEQFF.

The CDR3 DNA follows: TGTGCCAGCAGTTATCGGGGGGCGAAGCAGTTCTTC. This sequence encodes CASSYRGAKQFF. V is TRBV6-5 and J is TRBJ2-1; TRBD2 might be the D (7 bases). The V end lost 3 bases, the J end lost 11 bases, and 11 bases lay between the germline ends. From germline, CDR1 is MNHEY and CDR2 SVGAGI. This CDR3 region has 12 residues.

The rearrangement joins TRBV5-4 to TRBJ1-1, with 7 bases matching TRBD1. With V trimmed by 6 bases and J by 1 base, 9 bases remained unmatched. The germline gives CDR1 SGHNT, CDR2 YYREEE (reference sequence). This CDR3 region has 15 residues. The CDR3 region is CASIPGGQGNTEAFF. The CDR3 DNA is TGTGCCAGCATCCCAGGGGGGCAGGGGAACACTGAAGCTTTCTTT.

The CDR3 sequence: CASCRGLYNEQFF. CDR3 sequence (DNA): TGTGCCAGCTGCCGGGGGCTCTACAATGAGCAGTTCTTC. The chain carries TRBV6-1 and TRBJ2-1; either TRBD1 or TRBD2 may supply D (6 bases each). This CDR3 is built from 13 residues. The V gene's germline CDR1 is MNHNS and CDR2 SASEGT. V gave up 8 bases and J gave up 3 bases, with 11 bases separating them.

This clonotype was found a few times. This chain connects TRBV7-9 to TRBJ1-4; D is undetermined. CDR1 SEHNR and CDR2 FQNEAQ come from the germline V gene (reference sequence). The CDR3 sequence is 12 residues long. V was trimmed by 5 bases and J by 8 bases, leaving 9 bases between them. In DNA, the CDR3 is TGTGCCAGCAGCCGTACGGAAGAAAAACTGTTTTTT. It encodes CASSRTEEKLFF.

J is TRBJ2-1 and V is TRBV20-1; a weak D match, TRBD2 (6 bases). V was clipped by 3 bases and J by 5 bases, with 17 bases between them. The CDR3 is made up of 15 amino acids. The V gene's germline CDR1 is DFQATT and CDR2 SNEGSKA (reference sequence). In DNA form, the CDR3 reads TGCAGTGCTAGTAAGTGGGCGGGGACCCACAATGAGCAGTTCTTC. Translating it yields CSASKWAGTHNEQFF.

The chain combines TRBV20-1 with TRBJ1-5; perhaps TRBD1 as D (6 bases). The CDR3 has 15 residues. Germline-derived CDR1 and CDR2 are DFQATT and SNEGSKA (reference sequence). Trimming took off 2 bases at V and 5 bases at J, with 16 bases between the two ends. This CDR3 is CSARILGHLYQPQHF. In DNA form, the CDR3 reads TGCAGTGCTAGAATACTGGGACACCTCTATCAGCCCCAGCATTTT.

The V and J genes are TRBV7-8 and TRBJ1-2; D possibly corresponds to TRBD1 (5 bases). The CDR3 has 17 amino acids. Trimming removed 1 base at V and 2 bases at J, with 17 bases between. From germline, CDR1 is SGHVS and CDR2 FQNEAQ. In DNA form, the CDR3 reads TGTGCCAGCAGCTTAGAGGGACGCCAGGCGTTAAACTATGGCTACACCTTC. Translated, it gives CASSLEGRQALNYGYTF.

V and J are TRBV7-9 and TRBJ1-6; the D gene is possibly TRBD1 (5 bases). Germline V gene data show CDR1 as SEHNR and CDR2 as FQNEAQ (reference sequence). There are 13 residues in the CDR3. Trimming cost V 5 bases and J 14 bases, with 16 bases left between them. CDR3 coding DNA: TGTGCCAGCAGCGCTTTATCCGAACAGGCCCTCCACTTT. As protein: CASSALSEQALHF.

The chain carries TRBV12-3 or TRBV12-4 and TRBJ2-7; 8 bases agree with TRBD2. V was pared by 8 bases and J by 2 bases, with 5 bases of the junction left unmatched. This CDR3 spans 13 amino acids. In nucleotides, the CDR3 is TGTGCCAGCGCGCCTAGCGGGCCCTACGAGCAGTACTTC. Translated: CASAPSGPYEQYF.

The genes are TRBV11-1 and TRBJ2-1, with 14 bases that match TRBD2. Germline CDR1 reads SGHAT; CDR2 reads FQDESV (reference sequence). V was pared by 4 bases and J by 3 bases, with 11 bases of the junction left unmatched. The CDR3 length is 19 residues. CDR3 DNA: TGTGCCAGCAGCTCTCTGACTAGCGGGAGGGCCGCGTACTACAATGAGCAGTTCTTC. It encodes CASSSLTSGRAAYYNEQFF.

This clonotype was counted only a few times. The DNA of the CDR3 is TGTGCCAGCAATCTAGCGGGAGTAACGCAGACCCAGTACTTC. As protein: CASNLAGVTQTQYF. The gene calls are TRBV12-3 or TRBV12-4 and TRBJ2-5; 10 nucleotides agree with TRBD2. The CDR3 has 14 amino acids. Trimming removed 7 bases from V and 6 bases from J; junction bases left unmatched: 8.

The chain couples TRBV7-9 to TRBJ2-7; 11 positions agree with TRBD1. The CDR3 length is 14 residues. The germline gives CDR1 SEHNR, CDR2 FQNEAQ (reference sequence). V shed 4 bases, J shed 6 bases, and the junction held 5 bases outside the gene matches. CDR3 in amino acids: CASSYWTGGGEQYF. CDR3 coding DNA: TGTGCCAGCAGCTATTGGACAGGGGGCGGCGAGCAGTACTTC.

This chain joins TRBV7-6 and TRBJ2-7, with 7 bases that match TRBD1. This CDR3 contains 15 residues. V lost 5 bases to trimming and J lost 2 bases; unmatched junction nucleotides: 9. Germline values: CDR1 SGHVS, CDR2 FNYEAQ. CDR3 nucleotide sequence: TGTGCCAGCAGCCCACAGGGGACACCAGCCTACGAGCAGTACTTC. Its protein product is CASSPQGTPAYEQYF.

This sequence joins TRBV6-5 and TRBJ2-7; TRBD1 aligns across 9 bases. The junction had 7 bases not matched to a gene; V was cut back by 2 bases and J by 5 bases. In germline, CDR1 is MNHEY, CDR2 SVGAGI. The CDR3 extends over 15 amino acids. The CDR3 sequence: CASSYAGTGFNEQYF. The CDR3 DNA follows: TGTGCCAGCAGTTACGCCGGGACAGGGTTCAACGAGCAGTACTTC.

This clonotype was observed at least ten times. The rearrangement uses TRBV5-4 and TRBJ2-7; D is undetermined. CDR1 is SGHNT and CDR2 is YYREEE in the germline V gene (reference sequence). CDR3 length equals 14 residues. The ends were cut back, 4 bases at V and 3 bases at J, with 14 bases in the middle. CDR3 nucleotides: TGTGCCAGCAGCATACTGCAAGAAGACTACGAGCAGTACTTC. Translation: CASSILQEDYEQYF.

This rearrangement joins TRBV11-2 to TRBJ2-3, with 15 bases that match TRBD2. V shed 5 bases and J 0 bases; nucleotides not matched to a gene: 6. CDR1 is SGHAT and CDR2 is FQNNGV in the germline V gene. The CDR3 runs 18 residues. CDR3 residues: CASSAGTSGRSSTDTQYF. CDR3 DNA: TGTGCCAGCAGCGCCGGGACTAGCGGGAGGAGCAGCACAGATACGCAGTATTTT.

This clonotype was seen a handful of times. CDR3 in DNA: TGCGCCAGCAGCTTGGGGGGCTGGAACACCGGGGAGCTGTTTTTT. It codes for CASSLGGWNTGELFF. V is TRBV5-1 and J is TRBJ2-2, with D possibly matching TRBD1 (5 bases). CDR1 is SGHRS, CDR2 YFSETQ, per germline. The V end was cut by 0 bases, the J end by 1 base, with 7 bases between. This CDR3 has 15 residues.

This clonotype appeared many times. The chain combines TRBV5-1 with TRBJ2-1; 10 bases agree with TRBD2. The germline V gene encodes CDR1 SGHRS and CDR2 YFSETQ. This CDR3 spans 18 amino acids. The junction had 7 bases not matched to a gene; V was cut back by 0 bases and J by 1 base. In DNA form, the CDR3 reads TGCGCCAGCAGCTTGGGGGGTACTAGCGGGGCATCCTACAATGAGCAGTTCTTC. It specifies CASSLGGTSGASYNEQFF.

A few counts support this clonotype. J is TRBJ2-5 and V is TRBV19; no definite D call. The CDR3 is made up of 11 amino acids. Deletions cut 3 bases from V and 4 bases from J, with 3 bases between. Germline assignment: CDR1 LNHDA and CDR2 SQIVND (reference sequence). In DNA, the CDR3 is TGTGCCAGTAGTATGGGAGAGACCCAGTACTTC. Translated, it gives CASSMGETQYF.

This clonotype occurred a few times. The V and J genes are TRBV7-6 and TRBJ2-5; TRBD2 aligns across 8 bases. The CDR3 is 17 residues long. V trimming: 3 bases; J trimming: 4 bases; junction bases outside the gene matches: 13. Germline CDR1 is SGHVS and CDR2 is FNYEAQ. This CDR3 is CASSLAGGALHGETQYF. The CDR3 coding sequence is TGTGCCAGCAGCTTGGCGGGGGGAGCCCTCCACGGAGAGACCCAGTACTTC.

The chain is built from TRBV7-8 and TRBJ2-1; TRBD2 aligns across 9 bases. The CDR3 extends over 17 amino acids. The germline gives CDR1 SGHVS, CDR2 FQNEAQ. Germline trimming cut 5 bases from V and 9 bases from J; bases unmatched to any gene: 17. The CDR3 sequence: CASSTPIAGEGVGEQFF. In DNA form, the CDR3 reads TGTGCCAGCAGCACCCCCATAGCGGGAGAGGGGGTGGGTGAGCAGTTCTTC.

This clonotype turned up a few times. The chain recombines TRBV10-3 with TRBJ1-2; no clear D. Trimming took off 6 bases at V and 3 bases at J, with 14 bases between the two ends. The CDR3 runs to 14 residues. Germline CDR1 is ENHRY and CDR2 is SYGVKD. The CDR3 nucleotides read TGTGCCATCAGCTTCCTAGGGCGACACTATGGCTACACCTTC. This sequence encodes CAISFLGRHYGYTF.

This clonotype showed up just a few times. This chain uses TRBV15 with TRBJ2-5; TRBD2 might be the D (6 bases). V dropped 1 base and J dropped 4 bases, with 10 bases sitting between them. The germline V gene encodes CDR1 LNHNV and CDR2 YYDKDF (reference sequence). This CDR3 spans 14 amino acids. CDR3 amino acids: CATSRVLGGETQYF. As DNA, the CDR3 is TGTGCCACCAGCAGAGTTCTGGGGGGAGAGACCCAGTACTTC.

The V gene is TRBV29-1, the J gene TRBJ2-7; TRBD1 or TRBD2 may be the D gene (5 bases each). The CDR3 totals 11 residues. V lost 7 bases and J lost 5, with 12 bases in between. CDR1 is SQVTM, CDR2 ANQGSEA, per germline. This CDR3 is CSGRDGDEQYF. Written as DNA, the CDR3 is TGCAGCGGCCGGGACGGAGACGAGCAGTACTTC.

This sequence joins TRBV12-3 or TRBV12-4 and TRBJ2-3, with TRBD2 matching 7 bases. The CDR3 contains 13 residues. V dropped 8 bases and J dropped 2; count of bases not matched to a gene: 4. CDR3 DNA: TGTGCCAGCGGGAGGGATGTCACAGATACGCAGTATTTT. It translates to CASGRDVTDTQYF.